Following are 17 T cell receptor beta chains from one sample sequenced in a study of T-cell reconstitution after alpha-beta-depleted transplantation in children. Preparing the TCRbeta library involved the use of unique molecular identifiers. TCRdb passed the PCR reads through MiXCR, listing each CDR3 protein once. The table has approximately 250,000 distinct CDR3 sequences, around 25% seen once. This specimen was PBMCs, taken before TCRalphabeta/CD19-depleted stem cell transplant. The receptors originated from a girl aged 2 to 9 with Fanconi anemia, due to receive a stem cell transplant.

This chain links TRBV20-1 with TRBJ2-3, with TRBD2 matching 11 bases. Germline CDR1 and CDR2: DFQATT and SNEGSKA (reference sequence). V was clipped by 6 bases and J by 4 bases; unmatched bases: 6. The CDR3 sequence is 14 residues long. This CDR3 is CSAHSGRGPDTQYF. CDR3 DNA sequence: TGCAGTGCCCATAGCGGGAGGGGCCCAGATACGCAGTATTTT.

In its sample, this clonotype was seen many times. CDR3 protein: CASSQDPASSNYGYTF. In DNA, the CDR3 is TGTGCCAGCAGCCAAGACCCGGCCTCCTCGAACTATGGCTACACCTTC. The chain couples TRBV4-2 to TRBJ1-2; unclear D gene. Germline V gene data show CDR1 as LGHNA and CDR2 as YNFKEQ. The CDR3 is 16 residues long. Trimming left V 0 bases short and J 2 bases short, with 13 bases between.

The chain is built from TRBV29-1 and TRBJ2-1, with 13 bases fitting TRBD2. Unmatched junction bases numbered 11, after V lost 3 bases and J lost 6 bases. The CDR3 spans 17 residues. CDR1 SQVTM and CDR2 ANQGSEA come from the germline V gene. CDR3 residues: CSVDLGGTSGIVNEQFF. DNA for the CDR3: TGCAGCGTTGACCTCGGCGGGACTAGCGGGATCGTCAATGAGCAGTTCTTC.

The chain joins TRBV29-1 to TRBJ2-3, with 8 nucleotides matching TRBD2. The V gene's germline CDR1 is SQVTM and CDR2 ANQGSEA. Losses at the gene ends were 4 bases for V and 2 bases for J; bases not matched to a gene: 2. This CDR3 region has 13 residues. CDR3 amino acids: CSVVTSATDTQYF. The CDR3 region has the DNA TGCAGCGTTGTGACTAGCGCCACAGATACGCAGTATTTT.

The V and J genes are TRBV20-1 and TRBJ1-2; unclear D gene. The CDR3 is 16 residues long. The V gene lost 4 bases and the J gene lost 2 bases, with 20 bases spanning the gap. Germline V gives CDR1 DFQATT, CDR2 SNEGSKA (reference sequence). The CDR3 region is CSATGSLLHLNYGYTF. Written as DNA, the CDR3 is TGCAGTGCTACCGGGAGCCTACTCCACCTAAACTATGGCTACACCTTC.

This clonotype was counted ten times or more. The rearrangement joins TRBV7-2 to TRBJ2-1, with D tentatively TRBD2 (6 bases). In germline, CDR1 is SGHTA, CDR2 FQGNSA. V lost 1 base to trimming and J lost 5 bases, with 15 bases between them. The CDR3 spans 16 residues. CDR3 nucleotide sequence: TGTGCCAGCAGCTTAGTTGGGCGGGGTGGAGACAATGAGCAGTTCTTC. It codes for CASSLVGRGGDNEQFF.

This clonotype has ten or more counts. The chain links TRBV20-1 to TRBJ1-2; tentative D call: TRBD1 (5 bases). Germline CDR1 DFQATT, CDR2 SNEGSKA (reference sequence). This CDR3 spans 15 amino acids. V was cut by 3 bases and J by 3 bases, with 17 bases left in between. CDR3 bases: TGCAGTGCTAGGAAGAGGACACTGAACGACTATGGCTACACCTTC. This codes for CSARKRTLNDYGYTF.

The rearrangement uses TRBV2 and TRBJ2-4; 15 bases agree with TRBD2. The germline CDR1 and CDR2 sequences are SNHLY and FYNNEI. This CDR3 has 18 residues. The ends lost 5 bases at V and 1 base at J; junction bases unmatched: 6. The CDR3 loop is CASSPGLAGGPAKNIQYF. CDR3 DNA: TGTGCCAGCAGTCCTGGACTAGCGGGGGGGCCGGCCAAAAACATTCAGTACTTC. Filled out from reference TRBV2 and TRBJ2-4, the complete variable domain reads EPEVTQTPSHQVTQMGQEVILRCVPISNHLYFYWYRQILGQKVEFLVSFYNNEISEKSEIFDDQFSVERPDGSNFTLKIRSTKLEDSAMYFCASSPGLAGGPAKNIQYFGAGTRLSVL.

The J gene is TRBJ2-1, the V gene TRBV12-5; D perhaps matches TRBD1 (6 bases). Per germline, CDR1 LGHNT and CDR2 FRNRAP. V dropped 2 bases and J dropped 5 bases, with 13 bases sitting between them. This CDR3 region has 15 residues. CDR3 nucleotide sequence: TGTGCTAGTGGTTTGATACCAGGGGACGACAATGAGCAGTTCTTC. Translating gives CASGLIPGDDNEQFF.

The chain recombines TRBV18 with TRBJ2-5; the D gene is possibly TRBD1 (6 bases). The CDR3 runs to 14 residues. The germline CDR1 and CDR2 sequences are KGHSH and LQKENI. Trimming left V 5 bases short and J 2 bases short, with 12 bases between. DNA for the CDR3: TGTGCCAGCTCAGCCGACAGGTCTCAAGAGACCCAGTACTTC. Its protein is CASSADRSQETQYF.

This clonotype was observed at least ten times. The chain has TRBV15 and TRBJ2-2; 13 positions agree with TRBD2. With 5 bases clipped from V and 6 bases from J, the junction kept 3 bases outside the gene matches. The germline CDR1 and CDR2 sequences are LNHNV and YYDKDF (reference sequence). The CDR3 has 15 residues. DNA of the CDR3: TGTGCCACCAGCGAAACTAGCGGGGGGGCCGGGGAGCTGTTTTTT. Its protein is CATSETSGGAGELFF.

This chain uses TRBV7-2 with TRBJ2-2, with 11 bases matching TRBD2. The J segment lost 5 bases and the V segment lost 5 bases, leaving 4 bases of the junction unmatched. Germline loops: CDR1 SGHTA, CDR2 FQGNSA. The CDR3 has 15 amino acids. The CDR3 DNA sequence: TGTGCCAGCAGCCCCAGGACTAGCGGGACCGGGGAGCTGTTTTTT. Amino acid sequence: CASSPRTSGTGELFF.

The chain links TRBV18 to TRBJ1-2; D is unclear. The CDR3 spans 13 residues. CDR1 is KGHSH, CDR2 LQKENI, per germline. Trimming shortened V by 2 bases and J by 3 bases, and 7 bases separated the two germline ends. CDR3: CASSPRTDYGYTF. The CDR3 nucleotides read TGTGCCAGCTCACCAAGGACGGACTATGGCTACACCTTC.

This clonotype came up many times. The chain employs TRBV7-9 and TRBJ2-2; D gene unclear. Looked up from germline, CDR1 is SEHNR and CDR2 is FQNEAQ (reference sequence). V shed 4 bases and J shed 5 bases, with 2 bases lying between them. CDR3 length: 11 residues. The DNA for the CDR3 is TGTGCCAGCAGCTGGACCGGGGAGCTGTTTTTT. Its protein is CASSWTGELFF.

This clonotype occurred many times. The chain couples TRBV20-1 to TRBJ2-3, with D perhaps being TRBD1 or TRBD2 (5 bases each). Germline assignment: CDR1 DFQATT and CDR2 SNEGSKA (reference sequence). V was cut by 4 bases and J by 0 bases, with 8 bases left in between. The CDR3 extends over 13 amino acids. Written as DNA, the CDR3 is TGCAGTGCTAAATGGGACAGCACAGATACGCAGTATTTT. Translated, it gives CSAKWDSTDTQYF.

The table lists this clonotype with a few counts. This chain uses TRBV9 with TRBJ2-2; D uncertain. V was cut by 0 bases and J by 4 bases, with 4 bases left in between. The germline V gene has CDR1 SGDLS and CDR2 YYNGEE. The CDR3 loop spans 13 amino acids. Here the CDR3 reads CASSVEFTGELFF. CDR3 in DNA: TGTGCCAGCAGCGTAGAGTTCACCGGGGAGCTGTTTTTT.

The table lists this clonotype with a few counts. The chain has TRBV11-2 and TRBJ2-7, with D unclear. Germline V lookup: CDR1 SGHAT, CDR2 FQNNGV. V lost 4 bases, J lost 0 bases, and 4 bases lay in between. CDR3 length equals 12 residues. CDR3 loop: CASSWHSYEQYF. The CDR3 DNA is TGTGCCAGCAGCTGGCACTCCTACGAGCAGTACTTC.